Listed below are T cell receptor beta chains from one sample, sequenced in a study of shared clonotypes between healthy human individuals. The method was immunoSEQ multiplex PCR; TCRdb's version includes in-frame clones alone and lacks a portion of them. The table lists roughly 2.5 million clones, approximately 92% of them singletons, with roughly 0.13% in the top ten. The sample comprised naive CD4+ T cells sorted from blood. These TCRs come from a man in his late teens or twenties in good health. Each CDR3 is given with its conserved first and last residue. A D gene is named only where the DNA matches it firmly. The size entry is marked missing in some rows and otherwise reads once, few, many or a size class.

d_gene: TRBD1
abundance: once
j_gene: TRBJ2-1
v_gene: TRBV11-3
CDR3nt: TGTGCCAGCAGCCCCGGGCAGGGGGCTTACAATGAGCAGTTCTTC
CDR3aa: CASSPGQGAYNEQFF

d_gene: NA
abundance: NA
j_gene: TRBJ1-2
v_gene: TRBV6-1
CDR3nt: TGTGCCAGCAGTGAATTCCGGGACGGCCGTTGGGGCTACACCTTC
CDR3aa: CASSEFRDGRWGYTF

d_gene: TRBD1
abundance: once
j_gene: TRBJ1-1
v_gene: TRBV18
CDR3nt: TGTGCCAGCTCACCAGTGACAGGGTTCACTGAAGCTTTCTTT
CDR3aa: CASSPVTGFTEAFF

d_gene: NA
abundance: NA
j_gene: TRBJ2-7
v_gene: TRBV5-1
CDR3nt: TGCGCCAGCAGCTTGACGGCCACAGGGTACGAGCAGTACTTC
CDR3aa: CASSLTATGYEQYF

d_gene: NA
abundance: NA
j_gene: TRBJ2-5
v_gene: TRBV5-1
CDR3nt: TGCGCCAGCAGCCCAGGCGGATTATTGGGGGAGACCCAGTACTTC
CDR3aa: CASSPGGLLGETQYF

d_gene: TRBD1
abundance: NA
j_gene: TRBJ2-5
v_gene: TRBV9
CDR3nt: TGTGCCAGCAGCTCGGGACAGGGTAAAGAGACCCAGTACTTC
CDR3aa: CASSSGQGKETQYF

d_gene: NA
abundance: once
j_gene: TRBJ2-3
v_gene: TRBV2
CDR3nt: TGTGCCAGCAGGGCCGGGACAAAAGAGGGGGTCACAGATACGCAGTATTTT
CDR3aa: CASRAGTKEGVTDTQYF

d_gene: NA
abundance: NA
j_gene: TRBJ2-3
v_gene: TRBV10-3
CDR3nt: TGTGCCATCAGTGAGTCGAAGGACGTTTTTAGCACAGATACGCAGTATTTT
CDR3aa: CAISESKDVFSTDTQYF

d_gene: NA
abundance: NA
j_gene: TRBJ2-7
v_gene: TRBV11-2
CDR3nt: TGTGCCAGCAGCTTTACAGGGGAGGGGGAGCAGTACTTC
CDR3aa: CASSFTGEGEQYF

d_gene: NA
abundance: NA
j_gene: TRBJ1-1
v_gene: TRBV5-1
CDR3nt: TGCGCCAGCAGCTTGGATCAGGTGGGCACTGAAGCTTTCTTT
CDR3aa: CASSLDQVGTEAFF

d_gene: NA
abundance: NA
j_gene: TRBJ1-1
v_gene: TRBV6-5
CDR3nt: TGTGCCAGCAGCGCCGCACGGAGCACTGAAGCTTTCTTT
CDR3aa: CASSAARSTEAFF

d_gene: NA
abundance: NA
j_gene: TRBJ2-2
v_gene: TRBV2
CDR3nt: TGTGCCAGCAGGGGGGACACTAACACCGGGGAGCTGTTTTTT
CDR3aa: CASRGDTNTGELFF

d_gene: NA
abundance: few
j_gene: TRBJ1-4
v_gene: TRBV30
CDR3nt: TGTGCCTGTTCAGGTCGGGGATTCAACGAAAAACTGTTTTTT
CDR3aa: CACSGRGFNEKLFF

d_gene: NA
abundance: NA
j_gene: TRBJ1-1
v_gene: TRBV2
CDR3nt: TGTGCCAGCAGTGAGGGGGCTATGAACACTGAAGCTTTCTTT
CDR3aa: CASSEGAMNTEAFF

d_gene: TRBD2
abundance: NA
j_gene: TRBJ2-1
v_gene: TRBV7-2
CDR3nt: TGTGCCAGCAGCTTATTTAGCGGGGGGAGGGCCTACAATGAGCAGTTCTTC
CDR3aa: CASSLFSGGRAYNEQFF

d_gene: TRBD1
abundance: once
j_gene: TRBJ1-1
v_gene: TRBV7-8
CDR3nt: TGTGCCAGCACCTCATCCACAGGGGCGGCTGAAGCTTTCTTT
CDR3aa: CASTSSTGAAEAFF

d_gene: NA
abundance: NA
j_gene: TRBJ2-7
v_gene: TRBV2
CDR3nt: TGTGCCAGCAGTGAAGACAGGTTCGACTCCTACGAGCAGTACTTC
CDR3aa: CASSEDRFDSYEQYF

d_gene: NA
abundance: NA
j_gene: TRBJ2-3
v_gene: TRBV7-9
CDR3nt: TGTGCCAGCAGCTCTCTCGAAGCAGATACGCAGTATTTT
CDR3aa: CASSSLEADTQYF

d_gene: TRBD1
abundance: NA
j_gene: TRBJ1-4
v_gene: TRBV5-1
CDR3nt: TGCGCCAGCAGCCCTGGCAGGGGGGAAAAACTGTTTTTT
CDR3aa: CASSPGRGEKLFF

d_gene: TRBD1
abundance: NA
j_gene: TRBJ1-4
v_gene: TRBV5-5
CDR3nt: TGTGCCAGCAGCTTGTCCGGTACCACAGGGGTGAGGGAAAAACTGTTTTTT
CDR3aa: CASSLSGTTGVREKLFF

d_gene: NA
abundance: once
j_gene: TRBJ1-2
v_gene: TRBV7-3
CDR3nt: TGTGCCAGCAGCCCTAACCCGGGGGCTGGCTATGGCTACACCTTC
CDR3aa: CASSPNPGAGYGYTF

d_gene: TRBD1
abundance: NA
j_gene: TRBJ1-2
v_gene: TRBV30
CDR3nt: TGTGCCTGGGGCGGGACAGCCACGGGTAACTATGGCTACACCTTC
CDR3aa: CAWGGTATGNYGYTF

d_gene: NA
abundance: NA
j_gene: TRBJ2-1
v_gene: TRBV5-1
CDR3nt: TGCGCCAGCAGCCCAAACAATGAGCAGTTCTTC
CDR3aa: CASSPNNEQFF

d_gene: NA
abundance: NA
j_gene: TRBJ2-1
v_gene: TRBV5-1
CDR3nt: TGCGCCAGCAGCCCCCCCCGGGGGCTAGCGGTAGCCTCCTACAATGAGCAGTTCTTC
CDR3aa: CASSPPRGLAVASYNEQFF

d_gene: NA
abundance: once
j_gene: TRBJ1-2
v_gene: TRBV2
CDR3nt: TGTGCCAGCCAGGCGGGGAGTCCCTATGGCTACACCTTC
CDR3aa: CASQAGSPYGYTF

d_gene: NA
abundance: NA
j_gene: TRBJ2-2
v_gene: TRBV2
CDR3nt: TGTGCCAGCAGTGCTCGGACAGATCCATCCGGGGAGCTGTTTTTT
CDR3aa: CASSARTDPSGELFF

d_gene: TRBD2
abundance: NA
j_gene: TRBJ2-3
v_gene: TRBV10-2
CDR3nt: TGCGCCAGCAGCGAAAGTCCGGGGGGTTCGGGGAGCCATTTT
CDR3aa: CASSESPGGSGSHF

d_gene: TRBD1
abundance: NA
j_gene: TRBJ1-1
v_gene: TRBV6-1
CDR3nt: TGTGCCAGCTCCCCAGGTGAGGGGGCGAACACTGAAGCTTTCTTT
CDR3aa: CASSPGEGANTEAFF

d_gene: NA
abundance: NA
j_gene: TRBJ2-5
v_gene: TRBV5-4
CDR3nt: TGTGCCAGCAGCGGTAGCGCAGAAGAGACCCAGTACTTC
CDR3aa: CASSGSAEETQYF

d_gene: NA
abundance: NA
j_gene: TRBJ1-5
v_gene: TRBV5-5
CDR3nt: TGTGCCAGCAGCTTTTTCTCCAATAGCAATCAGCCCCAGCATTTT
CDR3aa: CASSFFSNSNQPQHF

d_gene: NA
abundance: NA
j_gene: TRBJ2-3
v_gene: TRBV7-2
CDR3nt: TGCGCCAGCAGCCAGGGAGGAACTGGGAGCACAGATACGCAGTATTTT
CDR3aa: CASSQGGTGSTDTQYF

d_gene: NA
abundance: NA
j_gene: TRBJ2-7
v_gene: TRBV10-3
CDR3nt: TGTGCCTCCTGGAGAGGGGTGGGGGAGCAGTACTTC
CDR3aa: CASWRGVGEQYF

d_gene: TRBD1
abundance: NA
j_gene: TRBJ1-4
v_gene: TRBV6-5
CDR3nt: TGTGCCAGCAAAAGCGACAGGGTTGGTGAAAAACTGTTTTTT
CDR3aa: CASKSDRVGEKLFF

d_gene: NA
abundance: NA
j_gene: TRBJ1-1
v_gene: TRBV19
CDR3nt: TGTGCCAGTAGTATTAAGGGCGTCCCTGAAGCTTTCTTT
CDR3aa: CASSIKGVPEAFF

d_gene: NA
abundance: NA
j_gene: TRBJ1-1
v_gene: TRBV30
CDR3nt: TGTGCCTGGAGTTCCGACAGGTTCTCTTTCGGCGCTGAAGCTTTCTTT
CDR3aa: CAWSSDRFSFGAEAFF

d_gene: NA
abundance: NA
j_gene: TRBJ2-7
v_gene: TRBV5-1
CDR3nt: TGCGCCAGCAGCTTGGCATTGGAGATAAGTCCCTCCTACGAGCAGTACTTC
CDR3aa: CASSLALEISPSYEQYF

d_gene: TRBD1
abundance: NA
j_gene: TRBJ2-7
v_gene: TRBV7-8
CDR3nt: TGTGCCAGCAGCTTAGTGACAGGGGGCGCGAACGAGCAGTACTTC
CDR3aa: CASSLVTGGANEQYF

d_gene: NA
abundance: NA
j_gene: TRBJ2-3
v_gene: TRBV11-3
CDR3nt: TGTGCCAGCAGTGAGGGGGGCCTAAGCACAGATACGCAGTATTTT
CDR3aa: CASSEGGLSTDTQYF

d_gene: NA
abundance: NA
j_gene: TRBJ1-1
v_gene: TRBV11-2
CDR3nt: TGTGCCAGCAGCTTCGGCACAAGGATGAACACTGAAGCTTTCTTT
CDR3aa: CASSFGTRMNTEAFF

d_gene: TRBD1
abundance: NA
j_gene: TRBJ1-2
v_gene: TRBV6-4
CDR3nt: TGTGCCAGCAGACCTACGGACAGGGTTAATGGCTACACCTTC
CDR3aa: CASRPTDRVNGYTF

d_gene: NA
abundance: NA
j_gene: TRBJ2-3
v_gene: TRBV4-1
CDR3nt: TGCGCCAGCAGCCGCCTGAGCACAGATACGCAGTATTTT
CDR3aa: CASSRLSTDTQYF

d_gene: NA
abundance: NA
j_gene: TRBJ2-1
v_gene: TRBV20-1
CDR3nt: TGCAGTGCTATGTCGTACAATGAGCAGTTCTTC
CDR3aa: CSAMSYNEQFF

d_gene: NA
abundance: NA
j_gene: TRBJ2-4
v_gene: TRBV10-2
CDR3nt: TGCGCCAGCACGGCGGACGATAAAGCCAAAAACATTCAGTACTTC
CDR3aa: CASTADDKAKNIQYF

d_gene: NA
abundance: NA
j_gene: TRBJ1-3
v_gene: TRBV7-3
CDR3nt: TGTGCCAGCAGCTTAACCCCAGGGAAAGGAAACACCATATATTTT
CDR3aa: CASSLTPGKGNTIYF

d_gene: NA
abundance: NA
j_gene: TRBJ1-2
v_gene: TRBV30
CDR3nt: TGTGCCTGGAGTGTCTGGGAATCGGGGAGCTACACCTTC
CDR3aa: CAWSVWESGSYTF

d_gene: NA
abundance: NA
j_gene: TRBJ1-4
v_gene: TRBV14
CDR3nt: TGTGCCAGCAGCCAAGATTTGGCTGAAAAACTGTTTTTT
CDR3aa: CASSQDLAEKLFF

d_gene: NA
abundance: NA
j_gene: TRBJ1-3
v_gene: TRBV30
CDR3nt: TGTGCCTGGAGTGGGGCAGGGGAATCCGGAAACACCATATATTTT
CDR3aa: CAWSGAGESGNTIYF

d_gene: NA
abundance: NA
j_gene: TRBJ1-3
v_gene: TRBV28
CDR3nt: TGTGCCAGCAGTCGTACAGGGTCTGGAAACACCATATATTTT
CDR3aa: CASSRTGSGNTIYF

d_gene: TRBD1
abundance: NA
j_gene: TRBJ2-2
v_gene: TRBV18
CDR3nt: TGTGCCAGCTCACCGTCAGGGGGTACGAACACCGGGGAGCTGTTTTTT
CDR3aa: CASSPSGGTNTGELFF

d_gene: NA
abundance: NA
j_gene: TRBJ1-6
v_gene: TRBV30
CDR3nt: TGTGCCTGGAGGGCGGGACATAGAACTAGCTCCTATAATTCACCCCTCCACTTT
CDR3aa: CAWRAGHRTSSYNSPLHF

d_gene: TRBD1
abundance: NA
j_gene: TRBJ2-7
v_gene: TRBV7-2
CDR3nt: TGTGCCAGCGGTACGACAGGGACGTTTCAGTACTTC
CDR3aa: CASGTTGTFQYF

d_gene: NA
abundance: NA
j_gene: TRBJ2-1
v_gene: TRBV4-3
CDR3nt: TGCGCCAGCAGCCAAGGGGGGAGAGGATCCTACAATGAGCAGTTCTTC
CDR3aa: CASSQGGRGSYNEQFF

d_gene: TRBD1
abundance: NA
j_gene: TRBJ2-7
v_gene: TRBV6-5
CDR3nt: TGTGCCAGCAGTTTTCAACAGGGGTGGGAGCAGTACTTC
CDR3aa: CASSFQQGWEQYF

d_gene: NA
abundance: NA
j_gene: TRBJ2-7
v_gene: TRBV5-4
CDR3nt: TGTGCCAGCAGCAACCGCTGGGGTTTGGAGCAGTACTTC
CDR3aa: CASSNRWGLEQYF